These 13 T cell receptor beta chains were sequenced from one sample in a study of blood T cells in healthy people across ages. It was with a sample-barcoded 5' primer and a J-beta primer mix that a second PCR of about 7 to 12 cycles was run. TCRdb re-called the 5' RACE reads with MiXCR, one entry per CDR3 protein. Here the sample spans around 1,000,000 distinct CDR3 sequences, 20% to 25% being singletons. The same sample was also used in a study of T cells of mothers and their children.

Sequencing was carried out using blood. These receptors were obtained from a girl aged 2-10 years in good health.

This clonotype was counted only a few times. The J gene is TRBJ1-2, the V gene TRBV15, with D possibly TRBD1 on 5 matching bases. The CDR3 is made up of 15 amino acids. Per the germline V gene, CDR1 is LNHNV and CDR2 is YYDKDF (reference sequence). V was trimmed by 1 base and J by 2 bases, leaving 11 bases between them. Here the CDR3 reads CATSRASRQNYGYTF. The CDR3, as DNA: TGTGCCACCAGCAGAGCCAGTAGACAGAACTATGGCTACACCTTC.

Only a few counts were recorded for this clonotype. V is TRBV28 and J is TRBJ1-5, with TRBD1 as a possible D gene (6 bases). V was trimmed by 3 bases and J by 9 bases, leaving 21 bases between them. From germline, CDR1 is MDHEN and CDR2 SYDVKM. This CDR3 comprises 16 residues. The CDR3 DNA reads as TGTGCCAGCAGTTTTGGTCGGGGGCAGCTCCCCTGGCCCCAGCATTTT. This translates into CASSFGRGQLPWPQHF. Complete variable domain (other parts from reference TRBV28 and TRBJ1-5): DVKVTQSSRYLVKRTGEKVFLECVQDMDHENMFWYRQDPGLGLRLIYFSYDVKMKEKGDIPEGYSVSREKKERFSLILESASTNQTSMYLCASSFGRGQLPWPQHFGDGTRLSIL.

The V gene is TRBV7-2, the J gene TRBJ2-5; 10 nucleotides match TRBD2. This CDR3 has 16 amino acids. After removal of 1 base from V and 1 base from J, the junction contained 3 bases not matched to a gene. The germline gives CDR1 SGHTA, CDR2 FQGNSA. For the CDR3, the DNA is TGTGCCAGCAGCTTAGAGGCTAGCGGGGGCCAAGAGACCCAGTACTTC. It yields the protein CASSLEASGGQETQYF.

The chain combines TRBV2 with TRBJ2-1, with 13 bases that match TRBD2. The DNA matches TRBJ2-5 better at its end, which makes the J call doubtful. Germline V CDR1 and CDR2: SNHLY, FYNNEI. CDR3 length equals 15 residues. CDR3 region: CASRHGTSGMETQYF. In nucleotides, the CDR3 is TGTGCCAGCAGGCATGGGACTAGCGGGATGGAGACCCAGTACTTC.

This clonotype was counted only a few times. This chain uses TRBV5-5 with TRBJ2-3; D gene unclear. V shed 0 bases and J shed 6 bases, with 14 bases lying between them. The germline gives CDR1 SGHKS, CDR2 YYEKEE (reference sequence). This CDR3 region has 15 residues. For the CDR3, the DNA is TGTGCCAGCAGCTTGGATGTCTTACCAGGTGATACGCAGTATTTT. This translates into CASSLDVLPGDTQYF.

The chain joins TRBV4-3 to TRBJ1-6; no reliable D call. The CDR3 has 15 residues. Trimming pared 0 bases from V and 9 bases from J, leaving 12 bases between. Germline V gene data show CDR1 as LGHNA and CDR2 as YSLEER. The CDR3 protein is CASSQDGHETSPLHF. Written as DNA, the CDR3 is TGCGCCAGCAGCCAAGATGGTCACGAAACTTCACCCCTCCACTTT.

The chain is built from TRBV9 and TRBJ2-7; 10 positions match TRBD1. The V gene's germline CDR1 is SGDLS and CDR2 YYNGEE. With V trimmed by 3 bases and J by 5 bases, 8 bases remained unmatched. The CDR3 sequence is 15 residues long. CDR3 protein: CASSAAGTGVNEQYF. For the CDR3, the DNA is TGTGCCAGCAGCGCCGCCGGGACAGGGGTCAACGAGCAGTACTTC.

The sample holds one count of this clonotype. V gene TRBV7-2 combines with J gene TRBJ2-5; D is uncertain. The germline V and J ends were trimmed by 8 bases and 4 bases, with 14 bases remaining between them. From germline, CDR1 is SGHTA and CDR2 FQGNSA. CDR3 length: 13 amino acids. CDR3: CASARAHPETQYF. CDR3 coding DNA: TGTGCCAGCGCCAGAGCCCATCCAGAGACCCAGTACTTC.

On this clonotype itself: A much more abundant neighbour one base away suggests this may be a read error. This chain links TRBV6-5 with TRBJ2-3; TRBD1 matches at 8 bases. Looked up from germline, CDR1 is MNHEY and CDR2 is SVGAGI. The CDR3 sequence is 17 residues long. J lost 4 bases, V lost 9 bases, and 18 bases had no gene match. DNA for the CDR3: TGTGCCAGATGGGGGTACAGGACAGGGCCTTTCGCAGATACGCAGTATTTT. Translated, it gives CARWGYRTGPFADTQYF.

This clonotype was seen only a few times. The V and J genes are TRBV28 and TRBJ1-5, with a tentative D call TRBD1 (6 bases). With 6 bases removed from V and 6 bases from J, the gap between germline ends came to 18 bases. Germline V gene data show CDR1 as MDHEN and CDR2 as SYDVKM. The CDR3 has 15 residues. The CDR3 sequence is CASSPGGAEGQPQHF. CDR3 coding DNA: TGTGCCAGCAGCCCCGGGGGCGCCGAAGGTCAGCCCCAGCATTTT.

In DNA, the CDR3 is TGTGCCAGCAGCCCAGGACAGGGGGAAAACTACAATGAGCAGTTCTTC. Amino acids: CASSPGQGENYNEQFF. The chain recombines TRBV7-9 with TRBJ2-1; 10 bases map to TRBD1. The V gene end was trimmed by 5 bases and the J gene end by 3 bases; junction bases not matched to a gene: 7. CDR1 is SEHNR and CDR2 is FQNEAQ in the germline V gene (reference sequence). This CDR3 comprises 16 residues.

CDR3: CASSESQGRPQHF. CDR3 coding DNA: TGCGCCAGCAGCGAGTCCCAGGGAAGACCCCAGCATTTT. The chain uses TRBV4-1 and TRBJ1-5, with D perhaps matching TRBD1 (5 bases). This CDR3 contains 13 residues. V lost 5 bases and J 10 bases, leaving 15 bases between the germline ends. Germline CDR1 and CDR2: MGHRA and YSYEKL.

There are a few counts of this clonotype. In DNA, the CDR3 is TGTGCCAGCAGCTTAGTAGATAGACAGGGGGCCTTAGCTTTCTTT. This gives the protein CASSLVDRQGALAFF. This chain links TRBV7-2 with TRBJ1-1; TRBD1 matches 10 bases. Germline V gives CDR1 SGHTA, CDR2 FQGNSA. Trimming took 1 base from V and 10 from J; bases not matched to a gene: 9. This CDR3 comprises 15 residues.